This T cell receptor beta chain appears in the sequencing data of a study of blood T cells in healthy people across ages. The CDR3 has 14 amino acids. The ends lost 1 base at V and 5 bases at J; junction bases unmatched: 2. Germline-derived CDR1 and CDR2 are SGHVS and FQNEAQ. A second about 7 to 12 cycle PCR used barcoded and J-beta primers. TCRdb reprocessed the 5' RACE reads with MiXCR, giving one entry per CDR3 protein. The repertoire holds hundreds of thousands of distinct CDR3 sequences, with around a quarter as singletons. The same sample was also used in a study of T cells of mothers and their children.

V and J are TRBV7-8 and TRBJ2-7; 10 bases are a match to TRBD2. This clonotype was sampled from a boy aged 5-17 years in good health. Material: blood. CDR3 in amino acids: CASSLVLAGDEQYF. CDR3 DNA: TGTGCCAGCAGCTTAGTCCTAGCGGGAGACGAGCAGTACTTC.